The clone carrying this TCR beta chain was counted only a few times. Its matching antigen is unknown. Germline values: CDR1 MGHRA, CDR2 YSYEKL. The CDR3 loop spans 13 amino acids. V was cut by 0 bases and J by 5 bases, with 8 bases left in between. The sample belongs to a study of T cell repertoires in cytomegalovirus infection. Study background: Recently described HLA-C-restricted plus well-studied HLA-B-restricted CMV epitopes were used. Indications of both CMV infection and matching HLA type were provided by public TCR beta signatures. Whole-study results and caveats: Across the ex vivo response, the dominant clonotypes were HLA-C-restricted CMV-specific TCR beta clonotypes.

Each CDR3 protein is one row after TCRdb ran MiXCR on the reads. The sample shows hundreds of thousands of distinct CDR3 sequences, about a third of them seen only once. This rearrangement joins TRBV4-1 to TRBJ2-7; unclear D gene. This TCR came from a human donor in good health (CMV status not recorded). Some clones in this sample may be carry-over from other donors' samples. Sample: cultured CD8+ T cells from PBMCs, taken from culture after CMV antigen stimulation. CDR3 bases: TGCGCCAGCAGCCAAGAGGGAAGGGACGAGCAGTACTTC. Translating gives CASSQEGRDEQYF.